This entry is about one TCR beta chain. The antigen is undetermined. The CDR3 covers 15 residues. Trimming removed 1 base at V and 7 bases at J, with 14 bases between. Germline V CDR1 and CDR2: SEHNR, FQNEAQ (reference sequence). The sample comes from a study of T-cell memory formation after mild COVID-19. The wider study: Largely donor-specific TCR clusters were found.

Study-wide points: The study detected some responding clones in pre-infection memory, suggesting cross-reactive memory joined. Researchers report contracting CD4+ clones mostly in CM and EM, with CD8+ clones in EMRA.

TCRdb processed the 5' RACE reads anew with MiXCR; each CDR3 protein has one entry. Among 350,000 to 500,000 distinct CDR3 sequences listed, less than 25% were seen once. The sequence was collected from an adult woman who had mild COVID-19 (a few samples of this study predate the infection). Cell type and time point are not known. The V call is TRBV7-9, the J call TRBJ2-1; possible D gene TRBD2, 6 bases. Specimen: PBMCs or a T cell subset sorted from them (not recorded which). As DNA, the CDR3 is TGTGCCAGCAGCTTAGGCGGGATGTCATCAAATGAGCAGTTCTTC. This sequence encodes CASSLGGMSSNEQFF. The full variable domain, completed using reference TRBV7-9 and TRBJ2-1, is DTGVSQNPRHKITKRGQNVTFRCDPISEHNRLYWYRQTLGQGPEFLTYFQNEAQLEKSRLLSDRFSAERPKGSFSTLEIQRTEQGDSAMYLCASSLGGMSSNEQFFGPGTRLTVL.